What follows are 26 T cell receptor beta chains derived from one specimen sequenced in a study of T cells in Graves' hyperthyroidism and ophthalmopathy. TCR beta CDR3 region amplification was performed from RNA transcripts. The TCR CDR3 first-round RT-PCR relied on the HTBI primer set. TCRdb passed the multiplex PCR reads through MiXCR, listing each CDR3 protein once. Of 500,000 to 550,000 distinct CDR3 sequences listed, around 20% were seen once; the top ten hold about 26%. The specimen was blood. Receptors originate from a young man with Graves' hyperthyroidism.

The rearrangement links TRBV6-4 to TRBJ1-3; D uncertain. V dropped 4 bases and J dropped 7 bases, with 8 bases sitting between them. Germline CDR1 reads MRHNA; CDR2 reads SNTAGT. This CDR3 spans 12 amino acids. The CDR3 DNA reads as TGTGCCAGCAGTGTGAAATTCAACACCATATATTTT. Translation: CASSVKFNTIYF.

For this clonotype: The junction differs from germline at one of its ends, possibly a read error. The CDR3 bases are TGTGCCGGCAGCCCAGGGACAGGTCCCTACGAGCAGTACTTC. Its translation is CAGSPGTGPYEQYF. This chain joins TRBV7-6 and TRBJ2-7; 8 nucleotides match TRBD1. The germline V gene has CDR1 SGHVS and CDR2 FNYEAQ. This CDR3 is built from 14 residues.

This clonotype occurred a few times. The chain couples TRBV5-5 to TRBJ2-7, with D possibly matching TRBD2 (6 bases). This CDR3 is built from 13 residues. Germline-derived CDR1 and CDR2 are SGHKS and YYEKEE (reference sequence). V lost 4 bases to trimming and J lost 4 bases, with 12 bases between them. The CDR3 reads CASSLTSGYEQYF. Written as DNA, the CDR3 is TGTGCCAGCAGCCTGACTAGTGGTTACGAGCAGTACTTC.

This clonotype was recorded at least ten times. This chain links TRBV12-3 or TRBV12-4 with TRBJ2-2, with D tentatively TRBD1 (5 bases). The germline V and J ends were trimmed by 5 bases and 6 bases, with 13 bases remaining between them. The CDR3 length is 14 residues. CDR3 sequence: CASSAPRGPGELFF. CDR3 sequence (DNA): TGTGCCAGCAGTGCCCCTAGGGGTCCCGGGGAGCTGTTTTTT.

This clonotype appeared many times. This chain connects TRBV27 to TRBJ1-5; a possible D gene is TRBD1 (6 bases). V was clipped by 3 bases and J by 7 bases, with 13 bases between them. The CDR3 is made up of 14 amino acids. Germline values: CDR1 MNHEY, CDR2 SMNVEV (reference sequence). CDR3 protein: CASSFGGAEQPQHF. CDR3 nucleotides: TGTGCCAGCAGTTTCGGGGGGGCTGAACAGCCCCAGCATTTT.

The sample holds many counts of this clonotype. This sequence joins TRBV20-1 and TRBJ1-2; 7 positions match TRBD1. The V and J ends lost 0 bases and 4 bases, in that order; junction bases with no gene match: 17. Germline V gene data show CDR1 as DFQATT and CDR2 as SNEGSKA (reference sequence). CDR3 size: 18 residues. In DNA form, the CDR3 reads TGCAGTGCTAGAGATGGGGGGTTTTGGGGGGACAGACGCTATGGCTACACCTTC. Its translation: CSARDGGFWGDRRYGYTF.

This clonotype was detected many times. This chain uses TRBV12-5 with TRBJ1-5; D is undetermined. The CDR3 is 16 amino acids. Trimming cost V 1 base and J 2 bases, with 12 bases left between them. Looked up from germline, CDR1 is LGHNT and CDR2 is FRNRAP. The CDR3 DNA follows: TGTGCTAGTGGTTTGGCCCTAGGTGGTGGCAATCAGCCCCAGCATTTT. Encoded protein: CASGLALGGGNQPQHF.

This clonotype was seen ten or more times. V usage is TRBV2 and J usage is TRBJ1-1, with D possibly TRBD1 on 5 matching bases. This CDR3 is built from 14 residues. Germline CDR1 reads SNHLY; CDR2 reads FYNNEI. V lost 6 bases and J lost 10, with 21 bases in between. The CDR3 bases are TGTGCCAGCAGCGCGATACGGAGCAGGGATGGAGCTTTCTTT. Translated, it gives CASSAIRSRDGAFF. The full variable domain, in which reference TRBV2 and TRBJ1-1 provide the parts outside the CDR3, is EPEVTQTPSHQVTQMGQEVILRCVPISNHLYFYWYRQILGQKVEFLVSFYNNEISEKSEIFDDQFSVERPDGSNFTLKIRSTKLEDSAMYFCASSAIRSRDGAFFGQGTRLTVV.

This clonotype appeared many times. This chain connects TRBV6-2 or TRBV6-3 to TRBJ2-5; maybe TRBD2 (6 bases). The CDR3 covers 14 residues. CDR1 and CDR2 from the germline V gene are MNHEY and SVGEGT. V gave up 4 bases and J gave up 2 bases, with 11 bases separating them. This CDR3 is CASSSRDFQETQYF. CDR3 coding DNA: TGTGCCAGCAGTTCCCGGGACTTTCAAGAGACCCAGTACTTC.

CDR3 in amino acids: CASTETGRQYF. In DNA form, the CDR3 reads TGTGCCAGCACCGAGACGGGACGCCAGTACTTC. The chain joins TRBV7-2 to TRBJ2-7; D may be TRBD1 or TRBD2 (5 bases each). The CDR3 runs 11 residues. Germline V gene data show CDR1 as SGHTA and CDR2 as FQGNSA. The V gene lost 7 bases and the J gene lost 10 bases, with 14 bases spanning the gap.

The table lists this clonotype with many counts. The chain combines TRBV5-1 with TRBJ2-5; D gene uncertain. V lost 4 bases and J lost 4, with 11 bases in between. The CDR3 is 13 residues long. Germline CDR1 is SGHRS and CDR2 is YFSETQ. CDR3 in DNA: TGCGCCAGCAGCCCCAGACTGGCAGAGACCCAGTACTTC. Protein sequence: CASSPRLAETQYF.

This clonotype was seen only once. The CDR3 here is CASSIPDQPQHF. The CDR3 DNA sequence: TGTGCCAGCTCCATACCCGATCAGCCCCAGCATTTT. The chain uses TRBV6-1 and TRBJ1-5, with D unclear. V shed 8 bases and J shed 5 bases, with 10 bases lying between them. Per germline, CDR1 MNHNS and CDR2 SASEGT. This CDR3 is 12 amino acids long.

This clonotype was seen repeatedly, ten times or more. This chain joins TRBV3-1 and TRBJ2-7; D gene uncertain. The CDR3 runs 14 residues. V was clipped by 6 bases and J by 3 bases, with 15 bases between them. Germline values: CDR1 LGHDT, CDR2 YNNKEL (reference sequence). The CDR3 bases are TGTGCCAGCAGTGCTCACGGAACAGACTACGAGCAGTACTTC. Residues: CASSAHGTDYEQYF.

This clonotype was detected a few times. The chain is built from TRBV11-2 and TRBJ1-1; 7 nucleotides line up with TRBD1. Germline V CDR1 and CDR2: SGHAT, FQNNGV. With 1 base clipped from V and 3 bases from J, the junction kept 5 bases outside the gene matches. The CDR3 consists of 15 residues. The CDR3 here is CASSLVGGGYTEAFF. The CDR3 DNA reads TGTGCCAGCAGCTTAGTAGGGGGCGGATACACTGAAGCTTTCTTT. The full variable domain, completed using reference TRBV11-2 and TRBJ1-1, is EAGVAQSPRYKIIEKRQSVAFWCNPISGHATLYWYQQILGQGPKLLIQFQNNGVVDDSQLPKDRFSAERLKGVDSTLKIQPAKLEDSAVYLCASSLVGGGYTEAFFGQGTRLTVV.

Comment on this clonotype: At one of its ends the junction is not consistent with the germline gene, which may arise from a read error. The rearrangement links TRBV11-2 to TRBJ2-7; D uncertain. The CDR3 is 12 amino acids. Per the germline V gene, CDR1 is SGHAT and CDR2 is FQNNGV. The CDR3 spells CASSLVSDEQYF. In nucleotides, the CDR3 is TGTGCCAGCAGTTTGGTCTCCGACGAGCAGTACTTC.

This clonotype has only one observation. Just one base apart from a much larger clone, this may be a read error. This chain links TRBV20-1 with TRBJ2-2; TRBD2 matches 9 bases. The CDR3 is made up of 15 amino acids. The germline CDR1 and CDR2 sequences are DFQATT and SNEGSKA (reference sequence). This CDR3 is CSARRLAGNTGELSF. CDR3 bases: TGCAGTGCTAGAAGGCTAGCGGGAAACACCGGGGAGCTGTCTTTT.

The V call is TRBV3-1, the J call TRBJ1-2; D is ambiguous. Germline V CDR1 and CDR2: LGHDT, YNNKEL (reference sequence). V lost 4 bases and J lost 0, with 12 bases in between. CDR3 length: 15 residues. The CDR3 is CASSREMNSNYGYTF. CDR3 nucleotide sequence: TGTGCCAGCAGCCGAGAGATGAATTCTAACTATGGCTACACCTTC.

V and J are TRBV3-1 and TRBJ2-2, with D tentatively TRBD1 (6 bases). The germline V gene has CDR1 LGHDT and CDR2 YNNKEL (reference sequence). This CDR3 has 14 residues. Trimming removed 1 base at V and 3 bases at J, with 6 bases between. For the CDR3, the DNA is TGTGCCAGCAGCCAAGGACAGGACACCGGGGAGCTGTTTTTT. Amino acid sequence: CASSQGQDTGELFF. The full variable domain, with the rest looked up from reference TRBV3-1 and TRBJ2-2, is DTAVSQTPKYLVTQMGNDKSIKCEQNLGHDTMYWYKQDSKKFLKIMFSYNNKELIINETVPNRFSPKSPDKAHLNLHINSLELGDSAVYFCASSQGQDTGELFFGEGSRLTVL.

This clonotype appeared once. The gene calls are TRBV28 and TRBJ2-5; no firm D call. CDR1 is MDHEN and CDR2 is SYDVKM in the germline V gene. This CDR3 is built from 13 residues. V was shortened by 6 bases and J by 5 bases, with 13 bases between the two germline ends. The CDR3 nucleotides are TGTGCCAGCAGCCTGACCCGGTGGGAGACCCAGTACTTC. Its translation is CASSLTRWETQYF.

At least ten counts were recorded for this clonotype. CDR3 sequence: CASNRDSNTGELFF. In nucleotides, the CDR3 is TGTGCCAGCAATAGGGACAGCAACACCGGGGAGCTGTTTTTT. V usage is TRBV2 and J usage is TRBJ2-2, with TRBD1 matching over 7 bases. CDR1 is SNHLY, CDR2 FYNNEI, per germline. With 7 bases clipped from V and 2 bases from J, the junction kept 4 bases outside the gene matches. The CDR3 totals 14 residues.

As concerns this clonotype: This may be a read error: a much more frequent sequence differs by one nucleotide. V is TRBV20-1 and J is TRBJ2-2, with a weak D call TRBD2 (5 bases). CDR3 length: 14 residues. The V gene's germline CDR1 is DFQATT and CDR2 SNEGSKA (reference sequence). The CDR3 is CSAATGKNTGEPFF. The CDR3 coding sequence is TGCAGTGCAGCAACCGGGAAAAACACCGGGGAGCCGTTTTTT.

This clonotype turned up a few times. The chain employs TRBV7-2 and TRBJ1-6; 7 bases map to TRBD1. This CDR3 contains 13 residues. Per the germline V gene, CDR1 is SGHTA and CDR2 is FQGNSA. V lost 3 bases, J lost 8 bases, and 1 base stayed unmatched. The CDR3 DNA sequence: TGTGCCAGCAGCTTTCAGGGGGATTCACCCCTCCACTTT. It is translated as CASSFQGDSPLHF. Filled out from reference TRBV7-2 and TRBJ1-6, the complete variable domain reads GAGVSQSPSNKVTEKGKDVELRCDPISGHTALYWYRQSLGQGLEFLIYFQGNSAPDKSGLPSDRFSAERTGGSVSTLTIQRTQQEDSAVYLCASSFQGDSPLHFGNGTRLTVT.

This clonotype was detected many times. V gene TRBV19 combines with J gene TRBJ1-1; no clear D gene. This CDR3 is built from 13 residues. CDR1 LNHDA and CDR2 SQIVND come from the germline V gene (reference sequence). V was pared by 9 bases and J by 0 bases, with 11 bases between. Written as DNA, the CDR3 is TGTGCCAGCGCCCTCCGGATGAACACTGAAGCTTTCTTT. It codes for CASALRMNTEAFF.

This clonotype was found many times. The rearrangement uses TRBV6-1 and TRBJ1-1; 7 nucleotides match TRBD1. Germline-derived CDR1 and CDR2 are MNHNS and SASEGT. The CDR3 runs 14 residues. V lost 4 bases to trimming and J lost 2 bases; unmatched junction nucleotides: 4. The CDR3 DNA is TGTGCCAGCAGTGCGGGACAGCTTAACACTGAAGCTTTCTTT. Translation: CASSAGQLNTEAFF.

The chain is built from TRBV20-1 and TRBJ2-5; D is unclear. This CDR3 is 12 amino acids long. The V gene's germline CDR1 is DFQATT and CDR2 SNEGSKA (reference sequence). V gave up 3 bases and J gave up 5 bases, with 10 bases separating them. The CDR3 reads CSASKTGETQYF. The CDR3 region has the DNA TGCAGTGCTAGTAAGACTGGCGAGACCCAGTACTTC.

This clonotype was seen a single time. The V and J genes are TRBV6-5 and TRBJ1-2; the match to TRBD1 covers 9 bases. Germline trimming cut 1 base from V and 8 bases from J; bases unmatched to any gene: 14. The CDR3 has 17 amino acids. Germline V gene sequence: CDR1 MNHEY, CDR2 SVGAGI. The CDR3 reads CASSYYPPGTGKRGYTF. CDR3 coding DNA: TGTGCCAGCAGTTACTACCCCCCCGGGACAGGGAAACGGGGCTACACCTTC.